A selection of T cell receptor beta chains follows, all from one sample in a study of cytomegalovirus exposure and HLA in healthy donors. This table comes from immunoSEQ multiplex PCR, and its TCRdb copy is limited to in-frame clones, with some not included. The sample has more than 100,000 clones, roughly 86% seen once. Source material: PBMCs. These receptors were taken from a man aged 25-45 years in good health and CMV-seronegative. The CDR3 runs from the conserved cysteine through the conserved F or W. The order of the fields is V gene, D gene, J gene, clone size, CDR3 protein, CDR3 DNA. D genes are given only for firm matches. Clone sizes are given selectively: once, few, many, or a class where the clone is expanded.

V: TRBV7-9; D: TRBD1; J: TRBJ2-7; size: NA; CDR3: CASSPDRGTYEQYF; DNA: TGTGCCAGCAGCCCCGACAGGGGAACCTACGAGCAGTACTTC
V: TRBV5-1; D: NA; J: TRBJ1-1; size: once; CDR3: CASSPKVGSGTEAFF; DNA: TGCGCCAGCAGCCCCAAGGTCGGGTCAGGGACTGAAGCTTTCTTT
V: TRBV29-1; D: NA; J: TRBJ2-3; size: NA; CDR3: CSIFTDTQYF; DNA: TGCAGCATATTCACAGATACGCAGTATTTT
V: TRBV10-3; D: TRBD1; J: TRBJ1-1; size: once; CDR3: CATDRGSGTEAFF; DNA: TGTGCCACAGACAGGGGGTCGGGCACTGAAGCTTTCTTT
V: TRBV2; D: NA; J: TRBJ1-1; size: once; CDR3: CASSTLQVTNTEAFF; DNA: TGTGCCAGCAGTACCCTCCAGGTGACCAACACTGAAGCTTTCTTT
V: TRBV27; D: TRBD2; J: TRBJ2-7; size: NA; CDR3: CASSLSGISYEQYF; DNA: TGTGCCAGCAGTCTTAGCGGGATTTCCTACGAGCAGTACTTC
V: TRBV6-1; D: NA; J: TRBJ1-4; size: NA; CDR3: CASSETRVGGEKLFF; DNA: TGTGCCAGCAGTGAGACGAGGGTCGGAGGTGAAAAACTGTTTTTT
V: TRBV29-1; D: NA; J: TRBJ1-2; size: NA; CDR3: CSALQANYGYTF; DNA: TGCAGCGCCTTGCAGGCTAACTATGGCTACACCTTC
V: TRBV29-1; D: TRBD1; J: TRBJ2-7; size: NA; CDR3: CSVTGVSSYEQYF; DNA: TGCAGCGTAACAGGGGTAAGCTCCTACGAGCAGTACTTC
V: TRBV9; D: NA; J: TRBJ2-3; size: NA; CDR3: CASSVGARAGVADTQYF; DNA: TGTGCCAGCAGCGTAGGGGCCAGGGCTGGCGTGGCAGATACGCAGTATTTT
V: TRBV13; D: NA; J: TRBJ2-1; size: NA; CDR3: CASTEEREPTISYNEQFF; DNA: TGTGCCAGCACGGAGGAACGGGAGCCTACTATTTCCTACAATGAGCAGTTCTTC
V: TRBV10-2; D: TRBD2; J: TRBJ2-7; size: NA; CDR3: CASSFVASGSYEQYF; DNA: TGCGCCAGCAGTTTCGTGGCTAGCGGAAGCTACGAGCAGTACTTC
V: TRBV6-5; D: NA; J: TRBJ1-5; size: NA; CDR3: CASSWGVGNQPQHF; DNA: TGTGCCAGCAGTTGGGGGGTTGGCAATCAGCCCCAGCATTTT
V: TRBV9; D: NA; J: TRBJ2-1; size: NA; CDR3: CASSVERLAIDNEQFF; DNA: TGTGCCAGCAGCGTAGAGAGGCTAGCGATTGACAATGAGCAGTTCTTC
V: TRBV6-1; D: TRBD1; J: TRBJ2-7; size: NA; CDR3: CASSELRTGRYEQYF; DNA: TGTGCCAGCAGTGAGTTGAGGACAGGGAGGTACGAGCAGTACTTC
V: TRBV2; D: NA; J: TRBJ2-1; size: NA; CDR3: CASSGPNGVWYRFF; DNA: TGTGCCAGCAGTGGCCCTAACGGGGTATGGTATAGGTTCTTC
V: TRBV5-1; D: NA; J: TRBJ2-2; size: NA; CDR3: CASSLGRETGELFF; DNA: TGCGCCAGCAGCTTGGGTAGGGAGACCGGGGAGCTGTTTTTT
V: TRBV6-5; D: NA; J: TRBJ2-3; size: NA; CDR3: CASRWRATDTQYF; DNA: TGTGCCAGCAGATGGAGGGCCACAGATACGCAGTATTTT
V: TRBV30; D: NA; J: TRBJ1-1; size: NA; CDR3: CAWSSYIQGEAFF; DNA: TGTGCCTGGAGTTCCTACATCCAGGGAGAAGCTTTCTTT
V: TRBV2; D: TRBD1; J: TRBJ2-7; size: NA; CDR3: CASSGTGGVYEQYF; DNA: TGTGCCAGCAGCGGGACAGGGGGCGTCTACGAGCAGTACTTC
V: TRBV7-2; D: NA; J: TRBJ2-1; size: once; CDR3: CASSPYGVAGDNEQFF; DNA: TGTGCCAGCAGTCCATATGGGGTGGCAGGGGACAATGAGCAGTTCTTC
V: TRBV11-3; D: TRBD1; J: TRBJ2-7; size: NA; CDR3: CASSSDREGPEQYF; DNA: TGTGCCAGCAGCTCGGACAGGGAAGGACCCGAGCAGTACTTC
V: TRBV9; D: NA; J: TRBJ2-5; size: NA; CDR3: CASSVYSYGETQYF; DNA: TGTGCCAGCAGCGTGTATTCGTACGGAGAGACCCAGTACTTC
V: TRBV2; D: NA; J: TRBJ2-7; size: NA; CDR3: CASKRGSYEQYF; DNA: TGTGCCAGCAAACGAGGTTCCTACGAGCAGTACTTC
V: TRBV7-2; D: TRBD2; J: TRBJ2-7; size: few; CDR3: CASTRGAGGPNEQYF; DNA: TGTGCCAGCACCCGGGGGGCGGGAGGGCCCAACGAGCAGTACTTC
V: TRBV12-5; D: TRBD1; J: TRBJ2-7; size: NA; CDR3: CASGSLLTGGSYEQYF; DNA: TGTGCTAGTGGTTCTCTCCTGACAGGGGGGTCCTACGAGCAGTACTTC
V: TRBV6-6; D: NA; J: TRBJ1-3; size: NA; CDR3: CASSYSSGQGNTIYF; DNA: TGTGCCAGCAGTTACTCGTCAGGGCAGGGCAACACCATATATTTT
V: TRBV7-9; D: TRBD1; J: TRBJ1-4; size: NA; CDR3: CASSSRGQEEKLFF; DNA: TGTGCCAGCAGCAGCCGGGGACAGGAGGAAAAACTGTTTTTT
V: TRBV12-5; D: NA; J: TRBJ2-7; size: NA; CDR3: CASGLLWEQYF; DNA: TGTGCTAGTGGTTTGCTATGGGAGCAGTACTTC
V: TRBV5-1; D: TRBD1; J: TRBJ1-2; size: NA; CDR3: CASSLGTGAGYTF; DNA: TGCGCCAGCAGCTTGGGGACAGGGGCTGGCTACACCTTC